This is a list of T cell receptor beta chains from one sample in a study of T cells in Graves' hyperthyroidism and ophthalmopathy. Each CDR3 protein gets one entry after TCRdb re-called the multiplex PCR reads with MiXCR. This sample has some 510,000 distinct CDR3 sequences; 40% to 55% occur once, and the top ten carry roughly 8.2%. Specimen: peripheral blood or thyroid tissue (not recorded which). Receptor source: a woman between 18 and 29 years old with Graves' hyperthyroidism. CDR3s include the opening cysteine and the closing phenylalanine or tryptophan.

TRBJ2-7	TRBV25-1	CASSSVLAGAYEQYF
TRBJ1-5	TRBV20-1	CSARDPGESNQPQHF
TRBJ1-1	TRBV9	CASSFGLGSEAFF
TRBJ2-5	TRBV24-1	CATSDRTSGSWETQYF
TRBJ2-5	TRBV19	CASSTEAGTQETQYF
TRBJ1-2	TRBV12-3/TRBV12-4	CASSLGAGVYGYTF
TRBJ2-5	TRBV5-1	CTSSSVQETQYF
TRBJ1-5	TRBV6-1	CASSEALLNRPQHF
TRBJ1-1	TRBV29-1	CSALTGQLAFF
TRBJ2-7	TRBV24-1	CASILGQGAYEQYF